This TCR beta chain is drawn from a study of blood T cells in healthy people across ages (dated by TCRdb to between 2014 and 2017). Background on the whole study: Template switching captured roughly one uniquely barcoded TCR beta cDNA molecule per two T cells in model experiments. Using deep sequencing normalized with unique cDNA molecular identifiers, the study measured how TCR beta repertoire diversity changes with age. To avoid experimental bias, donors of different ages were spread randomly across the sequencing lanes. The donors were split into four age groups: young (average about 15 years), middle-aged (roughly 40), aged (roughly 68) and long-lived (approximately 80). For two donors (one aged 18 to 30 and one aged 80 or older), the study analyzed two additional independent replicas of 1 million unique cDNA reads from the same blood draw. What the research found in general, with its limitations: Observed TCR beta diversity per million T cells fell roughly linearly with age, and a significant reduction was already apparent by age around 44. Because donor CMV infection status was unknown, age-related changes in expanded clonotypes were potentially confounded. There was a strong correlation between observed TCR beta diversity and the percentage of naive T cells measured by flow cytometry. Estimates of total diversity from one million sequenced T cells were regarded as lower bounds and underestimates. Bulk unsorted PBMC profiling prevented conclusive comparison of naive and antigen-experienced compartments. Compared with the aged group, the long-lived group had more naive CD4+ T cells, fewer expanded clones and increased TCR diversity, suggesting age selection.

The germline V gene provides CDR1 SNHLY and CDR2 FYNNEI. Spanning cysteine to phenylalanine, the CDR3 consists of 13 amino acids. This entry keeps only the CDR3 DNA: 39 bases, framed from base 1. Systemically healthy Caucasian individuals from Russia, 35 to 50 in total and aged roughly 6 to 100 years, were included as donors. Each donor gave 8 to 10 milliliters of peripheral blood, drawn into EDTA-treated Vacutainer tubes. Ficoll-Paque density-gradient centrifugation was used to isolate PBMCs, with at least 6 million per sample. Trizol reagent was used to extract total RNA from the PBMCs, yielding at least 5 micrograms per sample. For every donor, an aliquot of PBMCs went through flow cytometry to measure the percentages of naive CD45RAhigh/CD27high T cells. Libraries were prepared through 5' RACE. Sequencing used an Illumina HiSeq 2500. The second PCR ran for about 6 to 11 cycles and used a J-beta primer mix along with a sample-barcoded 5' primer. Each TCR beta cDNA molecule received a unique molecular identifier from a template-switch 5' adaptor carrying 12 random nucleotides. Each sample yielded at least 2.5 million CDR3-containing paired-end reads. All of the RNA was converted into first-strand cDNA using the Mint cDNA synthesis kit, with a TRBC-specific oligonucleotide serving as the primer. After uracil-DNA glycosylase treatment, a first 18-cycle PCR used universal primers M1SS and BC2_uni_R on all cDNA. The original methods were these. Normalization of each sample was performed by random selection of 1 million high-quality reads, each carrying a distinct molecular identifier. Reads with shared molecular identifiers were discarded instead of being binned into consensus sequences. MiTCR, run with a Q25 quality threshold and the strictest error-elimination algorithm, handled CDR3 identification, clonotype clustering and error correction. Lower-bound total TCR beta diversity was estimated with a nonparametric unseen species model using Euler transformation. TCRdb redid the processing of the public reads, applying fastp at Q25 and MiXCR, and retained in-frame beta chains. Rows matching on CDR3 protein sequence are summarized as one entry with the most common DNA and genes. None of the V and J calls come from the authors' own analysis; TCRdb made them. In this sample the table shows some 1.1 million distinct CDR3 sequences, more than 30% of which occur a single time. The ten largest clones add up to about 12% of the sample.

Comment on this clonotype: The antigen it recognizes is unknown. No much larger clone is present one base from it, and per-base qualities are unavailable.

This receptor chain uses TRBV2 and TRBJ2-1, with the D gene call left open. The DNA matches TRBJ2-7 better at its end, which makes the J call doubtful. The clonotype originates from a man between 18 and 29 years old in good health. The sample comprised blood. The sequence in DNA is TGTGCCACCTGGGGTCTCTCCTACAATGAGCAGTACTTC. Its protein reads: CATWGLSYNEQYF.